This T cell receptor (beta chain) was recorded in a study of cytomegalovirus exposure and HLA in healthy donors. Trimming removed 0 bases from V and 0 bases from J, with 9 bases in between. This CDR3 is 15 amino acids long. Germline loops: CDR1 SGHNT, CDR2 YYREEE (reference sequence). Vbeta (60) and Jbeta (13) primers were used in the PCR. The repertoire was sequenced with immunoSEQ multiplex PCR; TCRdb's copy has only in-frame clones and lacks some. The table lists about 140,000 clones, with around 2.2% in the top ten. The source material was PBMCs. The genes are TRBV5-4 and TRBJ1-1; TRBD1 is a possible D gene (5 bases). This receptor was obtained from a young woman in good health and CMV-seronegative. The CDR3 DNA reads as TGTGCCAGCAGCTTGGTCCAGGGAATGAACACTGAAGCTTTCTTT. It translates to CASSLVQGMNTEAFF.